This T cell receptor beta chain was recorded in a study of T cell responses to AZD1222 COVID-19 vaccine. The sample holds a few counts of this clone. Antigen: not known. TCRdb keeps only in-frame clones here, not all; method: immunoSEQ multiplex PCR. The sample yields about 270,000 clones, around 93% seen once. The CDR3 is 14 amino acids. V was trimmed by 7 bases and J by 5 bases, leaving 15 bases between them. Germline-derived CDR1 and CDR2 are SNHLY and FYNNEI. Findings of the study overall: Among AZD1222 vaccinees, only six were seropositive at baseline. Clonal diversity was possibly underestimated; the donors were predominantly white British and more often female.

Sequencing used peripheral blood, obtained 28 days after the second AZD1222 dose. The rearrangement links TRBV2 to TRBJ1-5; D not resolved. The origin of this receptor is an adult who received the AZD1222 COVID-19 vaccine. CDR3 bases: TGTGCCAGCAACCTAGCCGGATCCGATCAGCCCCAGCATTTT. This translates into CASNLAGSDQPQHF.